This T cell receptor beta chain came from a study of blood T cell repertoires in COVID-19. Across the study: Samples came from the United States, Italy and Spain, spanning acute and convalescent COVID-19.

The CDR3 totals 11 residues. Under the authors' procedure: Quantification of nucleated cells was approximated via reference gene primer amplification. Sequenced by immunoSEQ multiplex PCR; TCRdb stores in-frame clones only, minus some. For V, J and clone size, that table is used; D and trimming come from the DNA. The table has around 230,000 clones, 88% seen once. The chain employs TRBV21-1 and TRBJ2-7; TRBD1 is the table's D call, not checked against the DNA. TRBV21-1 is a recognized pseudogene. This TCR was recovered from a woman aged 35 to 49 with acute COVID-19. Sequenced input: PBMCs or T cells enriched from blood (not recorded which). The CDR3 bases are TGTGCCAGCAGCCCATCCTACGAGCAGTACTTC. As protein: CASSPSYEQYF.